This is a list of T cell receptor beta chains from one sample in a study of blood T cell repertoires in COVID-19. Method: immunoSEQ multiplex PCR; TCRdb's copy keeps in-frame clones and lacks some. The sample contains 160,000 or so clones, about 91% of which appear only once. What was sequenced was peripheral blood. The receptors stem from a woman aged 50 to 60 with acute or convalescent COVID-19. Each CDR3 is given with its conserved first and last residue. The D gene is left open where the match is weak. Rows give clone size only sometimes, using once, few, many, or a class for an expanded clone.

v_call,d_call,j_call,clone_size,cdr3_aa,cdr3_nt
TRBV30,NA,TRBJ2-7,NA,CAWSSAYEQYF,TGTGCCTGGAGCTCCGCCTACGAGCAGTACTTC
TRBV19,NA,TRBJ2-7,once,CASSMGRGYEQYF,TGTGCCAGTAGTATGGGTCGAGGATACGAGCAGTACTTC
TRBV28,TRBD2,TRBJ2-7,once,CASSWAGARHYEQYF,TGTGCCAGCAGTTGGGCGGGAGCGAGGCACTACGAGCAGTACTTC
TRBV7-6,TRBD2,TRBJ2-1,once,CASSLEGGGANNEQFF,TGTGCCAGCAGCTTAGAGGGCGGGGGGGCTAACAATGAGCAGTTCTTC
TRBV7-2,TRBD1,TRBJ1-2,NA,CASSLGAGQLYGYTF,TGTGCCAGCAGCTTAGGGGCGGGACAGCTCTATGGCTACACCTTC
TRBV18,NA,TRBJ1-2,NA,CASSPTGSNYGYTF,TGTGCCAGCTCACCGACAGGTTCTAACTATGGCTACACCTTC
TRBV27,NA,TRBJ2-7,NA,CASSLSRQAPFYEQYF,TGTGCCAGCAGTTTATCGAGACAGGCCCCCTTCTACGAGCAGTACTTC
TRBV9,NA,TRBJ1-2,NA,CASSVGPQGITNYGYTF,TGTGCCAGCAGCGTAGGGCCCCAGGGGATTACTAACTATGGCTACACCTTC
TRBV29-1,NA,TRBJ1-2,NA,CSVEWQDGYTF,TGCAGCGTTGAATGGCAGGATGGCTACACCTTC
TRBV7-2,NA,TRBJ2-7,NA,CASSLTPILREQYF,TGTGCCAGCAGCTTAACCCCTATCCTACGAGAGCAGTACTTC
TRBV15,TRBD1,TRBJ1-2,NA,CATSREDRVYGYTF,TGTGCCACCAGCAGAGAGGACAGGGTCTATGGCTACACCTTC
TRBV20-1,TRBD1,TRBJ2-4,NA,CSAWDSAIQYF,TGCAGTGCTTGGGACAGCGCCATTCAGTACTTC
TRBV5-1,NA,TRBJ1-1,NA,CASSMTANTEAFF,TGCGCCAGCAGCATGACAGCAAACACTGAAGCTTTCTTT
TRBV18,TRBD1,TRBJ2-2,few,CASSPWTGGDNTGELFF,TGTGCCAGCTCACCATGGACAGGGGGCGACAACACCGGGGAGCTGTTTTTT
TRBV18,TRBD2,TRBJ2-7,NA,CASSPGLARERSYEQYF,TGTGCCAGCTCACCCGGACTAGCGAGGGAGCGCTCCTACGAGCAGTACTTC
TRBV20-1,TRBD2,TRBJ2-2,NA,CSASSRLAGSTGELFF,TGCAGTGCTAGTTCTCGGCTAGCGGGGAGTACCGGGGAGCTGTTTTTT
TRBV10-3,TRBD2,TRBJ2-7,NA,CAIRTSGGESYEQYF,TGTGCCATCCGAACTAGCGGGGGTGAATCCTACGAGCAGTACTTC
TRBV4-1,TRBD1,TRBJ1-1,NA,CASSPTAEQGRTEAFF,TGCGCCAGCAGCCCTACCGCTGAACAGGGGCGGACTGAAGCTTTCTTT
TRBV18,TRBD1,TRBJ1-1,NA,CASSPITGDTEAFF,TGTGCCAGCTCACCGATAACAGGGGACACTGAAGCTTTCTTT
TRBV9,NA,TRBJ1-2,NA,CASSPLGDYGYTF,TGTGCCAGCAGCCCCCTGGGAGACTATGGCTACACCTTC
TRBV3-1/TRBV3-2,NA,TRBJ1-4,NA,CASSQTGPGEKLFF,TGTGCCAGCAGCCAGACGGGTCCGGGGGAAAAACTGTTTTTT
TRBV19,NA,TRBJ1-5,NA,CASSMGFLRMPVSRNQPQHF,TGTGCCAGTAGTATGGGCTTTCTTCGAATGCCCGTCTCCCGCAATCAGCCCCAGCATTTT
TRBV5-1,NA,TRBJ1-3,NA,CASSWGDTTGNTIYF,TGCGCCAGCAGCTGGGGGGATACTACTGGAAACACCATATATTTT
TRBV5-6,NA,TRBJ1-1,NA,CASSLGAYTEAFF,TGTGCCAGCAGCTTGGGGGCGTACACTGAAGCTTTCTTT
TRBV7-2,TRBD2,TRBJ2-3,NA,CASSVLAASTDTQYF,TGTGCCAGCAGCGTCCTAGCGGCCAGCACAGATACGCAGTATTTT
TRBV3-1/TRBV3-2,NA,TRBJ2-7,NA,CASSQRTVYEQYF,TGTGCCAGCAGCCAACGGACAGTCTACGAGCAGTACTTC
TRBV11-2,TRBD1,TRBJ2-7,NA,CASSSRQDRDEQYF,TGTGCCAGCAGCTCCCGACAGGACAGGGACGAGCAGTACTTC
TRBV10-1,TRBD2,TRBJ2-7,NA,CASSESPRRGGRLTRSYEQYF,TGCGCCAGCAGTGAATCCCCACGCCGGGGGGGCCGATTAACGCGATCCTACGAGCAGTACTTC
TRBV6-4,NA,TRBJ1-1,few,CASSESVNTEAFF,TGTGCCAGCAGTGAATCCGTGAACACTGAAGCTTTCTTT
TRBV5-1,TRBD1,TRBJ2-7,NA,CASSLYGLQTGDEQYF,TGCGCCAGCAGCTTGTACGGGCTCCAGACAGGGGACGAGCAGTACTTC
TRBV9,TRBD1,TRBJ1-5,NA,CASSVGQGSNQPQHF,TGTGCCAGCAGCGTAGGACAGGGAAGCAATCAGCCCCAGCATTTT
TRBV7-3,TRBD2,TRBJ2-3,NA,CASSLSGGPFDTQYF,TGTGCCAGCAGCCTTAGCGGGGGGCCCTTTGATACGCAGTATTTT
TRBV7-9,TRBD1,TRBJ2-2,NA,CASSPGTGYSGELFF,TGTGCCAGCAGCCCCGGGACAGGGTATTCCGGGGAGCTGTTTTTT
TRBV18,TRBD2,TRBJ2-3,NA,CASSPRSAGATDTQYF,TGTGCCAGCTCACCACGGTCAGCGGGGGCCACAGATACGCAGTATTTT
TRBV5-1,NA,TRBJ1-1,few,CASSVTGPDTEAFF,TGCGCCAGCAGCGTAACAGGGCCCGACACTGAAGCTTTCTTT
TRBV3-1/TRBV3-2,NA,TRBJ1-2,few,CASSQQGLANYGYTF,TGTGCCAGCAGCCAACAGGGTCTAGCTAACTATGGCTACACCTTC
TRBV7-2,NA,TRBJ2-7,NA,CASSPERVPTSEQYF,TGTGCCAGCAGCCCGGAGAGGGTCCCCACATCCGAGCAGTACTTC
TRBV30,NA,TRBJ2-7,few,CAWRKAGNSYEQYF,TGTGCCTGGAGGAAGGCAGGGAACTCCTACGAGCAGTACTTC
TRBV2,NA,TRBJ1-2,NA,CASSEALFDKSNYGYTF,TGTGCCAGCAGTGAAGCGCTTTTCGACAAATCTAACTATGGCTACACCTTC
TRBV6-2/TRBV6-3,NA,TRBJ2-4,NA,CASSYGGAKNIQYF,TGTGCCAGCAGTTACGGGGGGGCCAAAAACATTCAGTACTTC
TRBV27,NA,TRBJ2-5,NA,CASRFQGGGETQYF,TGTGCCAGCAGATTTCAGGGAGGGGGAGAGACCCAGTACTTC
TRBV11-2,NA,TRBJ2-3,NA,CASSLAPRGRGADTQYF,TGTGCCAGCAGCTTAGCCCCACGTGGAAGGGGCGCAGATACGCAGTATTTT
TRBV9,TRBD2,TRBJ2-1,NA,CASSPRSREDNEQFF,TGTGCCAGCAGCCCGCGGTCTCGGGAGGACAATGAGCAGTTCTTC
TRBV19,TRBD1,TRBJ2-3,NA,CASSIALGQGRTDTQYF,TGTGCCAGTAGTATAGCCCTAGGACAGGGGCGGACAGATACGCAGTATTTT
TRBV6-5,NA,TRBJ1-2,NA,CASSQPSSYGYTF,TGTGCCAGCAGTCAACCCTCGAGTTATGGCTACACCTTC
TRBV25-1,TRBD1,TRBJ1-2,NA,CASSERKGTGDGYTF,TGTGCCAGCAGTGAAAGAAAGGGGACAGGGGACGGCTACACCTTC
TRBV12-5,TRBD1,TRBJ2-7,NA,CASGYRPGQATYEQYF,TGTGCTAGTGGTTACCGCCCGGGACAGGCAACCTACGAGCAGTACTTC
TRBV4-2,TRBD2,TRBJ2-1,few,CASSQEYGGAYNEQFF,TGTGCCAGCAGCCAAGAATACGGGGGGGCCTACAATGAGCAGTTCTTC
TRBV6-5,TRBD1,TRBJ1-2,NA,CASRARQGYGYTF,TGTGCCAGCAGGGCCAGACAGGGCTATGGCTACACCTTC
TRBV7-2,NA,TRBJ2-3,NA,CASSSGTTKGTDTQYF,TGTGCCAGCAGCTCTGGGACAACTAAGGGGACAGATACGCAGTATTTT
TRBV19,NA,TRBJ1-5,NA,CASTRPGSNQPQHF,TGTGCCAGTACCCGACCCGGGTCCAATCAGCCCCAGCATTTT